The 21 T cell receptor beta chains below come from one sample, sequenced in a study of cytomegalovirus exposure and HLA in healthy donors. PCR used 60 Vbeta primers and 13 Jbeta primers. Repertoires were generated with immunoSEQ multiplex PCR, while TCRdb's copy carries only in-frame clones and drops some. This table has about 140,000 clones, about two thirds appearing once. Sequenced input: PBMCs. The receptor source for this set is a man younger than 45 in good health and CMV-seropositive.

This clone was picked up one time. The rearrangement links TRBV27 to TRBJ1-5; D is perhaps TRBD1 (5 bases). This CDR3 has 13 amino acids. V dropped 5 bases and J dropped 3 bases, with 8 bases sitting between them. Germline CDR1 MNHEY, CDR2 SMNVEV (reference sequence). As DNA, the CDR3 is TGTGCCAGCAGTGTGACAGTCAATCAGCCCCAGCATTTT. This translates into CASSVTVNQPQHF.

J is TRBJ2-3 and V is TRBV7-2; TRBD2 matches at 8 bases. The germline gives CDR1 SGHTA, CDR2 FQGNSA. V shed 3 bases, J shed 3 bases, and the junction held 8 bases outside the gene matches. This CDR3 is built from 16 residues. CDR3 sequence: CASSFNSGDPTDTQYF. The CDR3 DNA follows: TGTGCCAGCAGCTTTAATAGCGGGGACCCGACAGATACGCAGTATTTT. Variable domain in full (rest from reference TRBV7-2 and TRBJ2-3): GAGVSQSPSNKVTEKGKDVELRCDPISGHTALYWYRQSLGQGLEFLIYFQGNSAPDKSGLPSDRFSAERTGGSVSTLTIQRTQQEDSAVYLCASSFNSGDPTDTQYFGPGTRLTVL.

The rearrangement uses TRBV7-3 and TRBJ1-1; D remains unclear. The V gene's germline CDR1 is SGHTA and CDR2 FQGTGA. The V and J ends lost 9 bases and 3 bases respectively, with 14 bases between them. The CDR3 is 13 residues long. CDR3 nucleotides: TGTGCCAGTAAGACATGGGCAGACACTGAAGCTTTCTTT. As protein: CASKTWADTEAFF.

The CDR3 DNA reads TGTGCCAGCAGCCCCAATAGGACTTATACCTACGAGCAGTACTTC. Its translation: CASSPNRTYTYEQYF. The chain links TRBV7-9 to TRBJ2-7, with D tentatively TRBD2 (5 bases). V lost 5 bases and J 2 bases, leaving 16 bases between the germline ends. The CDR3 covers 15 residues. Germline values: CDR1 SEHNR, CDR2 FQNEAQ (reference sequence).

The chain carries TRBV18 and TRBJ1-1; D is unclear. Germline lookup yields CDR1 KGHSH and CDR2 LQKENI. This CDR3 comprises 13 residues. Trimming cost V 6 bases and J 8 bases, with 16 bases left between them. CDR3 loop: CASSPPGDLEAFF. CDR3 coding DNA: TGTGCCAGCTCCCCGCCCGGAGATTTAGAAGCTTTCTTT. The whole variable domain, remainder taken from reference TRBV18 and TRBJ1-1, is NAGVMQNPRHLVRRRGQEARLRCSPMKGHSHVYWYRQLPEEGLKFMVYLQKENIIDESGMPKERFSAEFPKEGPSILRIQQVVRGDSAAYFCASSPPGDLEAFFGQGTRLTVV.

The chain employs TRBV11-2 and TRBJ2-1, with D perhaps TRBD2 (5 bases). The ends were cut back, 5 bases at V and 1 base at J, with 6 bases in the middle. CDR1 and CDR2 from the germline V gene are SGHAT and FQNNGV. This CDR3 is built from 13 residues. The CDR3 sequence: CASSPGSYNEQFF. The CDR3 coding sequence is TGTGCCAGCAGCCCGGGGTCCTACAATGAGCAGTTCTTC.

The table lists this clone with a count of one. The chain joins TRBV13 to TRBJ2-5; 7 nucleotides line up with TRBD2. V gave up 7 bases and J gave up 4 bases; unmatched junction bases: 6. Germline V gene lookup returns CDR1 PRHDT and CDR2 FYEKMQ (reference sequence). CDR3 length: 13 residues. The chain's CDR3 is CASTPGRGETQYF. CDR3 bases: TGTGCCAGCACCCCAGGGAGGGGAGAGACCCAGTACTTC.

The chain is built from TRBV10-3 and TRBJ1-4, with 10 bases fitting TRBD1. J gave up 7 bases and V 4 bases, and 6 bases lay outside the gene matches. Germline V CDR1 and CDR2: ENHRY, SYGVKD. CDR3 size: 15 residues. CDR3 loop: CAISGPGQGSEKLFF. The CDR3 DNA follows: TGTGCCATCAGTGGCCCGGGACAGGGGAGTGAAAAACTGTTTTTT.

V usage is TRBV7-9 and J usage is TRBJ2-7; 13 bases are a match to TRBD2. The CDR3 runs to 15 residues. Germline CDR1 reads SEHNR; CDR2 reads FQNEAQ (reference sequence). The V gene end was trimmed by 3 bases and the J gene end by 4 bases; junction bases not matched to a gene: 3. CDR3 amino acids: CASSFGLAGVYEQYF. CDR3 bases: TGTGCCAGCAGCTTCGGACTAGCGGGAGTTTACGAGCAGTACTTC. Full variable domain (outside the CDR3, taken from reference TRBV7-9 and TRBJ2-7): DTGVSQNPRHKITKRGQNVTFRCDPISEHNRLYWYRQTLGQGPEFLTYFQNEAQLEKSRLLSDRFSAERPKGSFSTLEIQRTEQGDSAMYLCASSFGLAGVYEQYFGPGTRLTVT.

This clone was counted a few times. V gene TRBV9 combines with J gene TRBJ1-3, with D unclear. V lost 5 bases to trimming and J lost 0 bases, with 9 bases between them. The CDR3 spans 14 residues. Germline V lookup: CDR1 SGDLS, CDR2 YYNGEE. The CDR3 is CASRPESSGNTIYF. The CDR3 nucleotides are TGTGCCAGCAGGCCGGAGAGCTCTGGAAACACCATATATTTT.

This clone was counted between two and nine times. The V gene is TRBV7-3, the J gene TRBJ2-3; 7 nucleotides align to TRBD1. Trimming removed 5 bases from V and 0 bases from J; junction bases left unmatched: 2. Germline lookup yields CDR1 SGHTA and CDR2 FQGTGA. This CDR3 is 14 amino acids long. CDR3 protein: CASSPGQSTDTQYF. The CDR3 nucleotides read TGTGCCAGCAGCCCGGGACAGAGCACAGATACGCAGTATTTT.

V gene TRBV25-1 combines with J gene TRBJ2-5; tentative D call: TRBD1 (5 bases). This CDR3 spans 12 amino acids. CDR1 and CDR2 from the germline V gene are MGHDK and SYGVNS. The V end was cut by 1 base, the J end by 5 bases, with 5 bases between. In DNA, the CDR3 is TGTGCCAGCAGTGAATGGGGCGAGACCCAGTACTTC. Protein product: CASSEWGETQYF.

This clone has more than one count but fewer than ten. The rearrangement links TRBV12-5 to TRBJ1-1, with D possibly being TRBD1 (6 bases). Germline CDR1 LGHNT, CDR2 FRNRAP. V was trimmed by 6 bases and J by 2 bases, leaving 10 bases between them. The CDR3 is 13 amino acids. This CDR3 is CASGRDTNTEAFF. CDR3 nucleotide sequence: TGTGCTAGTGGGAGGGACACCAACACTGAAGCTTTCTTT.

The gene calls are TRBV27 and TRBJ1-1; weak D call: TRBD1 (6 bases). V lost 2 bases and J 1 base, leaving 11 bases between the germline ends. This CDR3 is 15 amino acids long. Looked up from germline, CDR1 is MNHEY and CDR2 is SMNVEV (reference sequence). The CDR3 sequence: CASSLKGHQNTEAFF. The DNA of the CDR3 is TGTGCCAGCAGTTTAAAGGGACACCAGAACACTGAAGCTTTCTTT.

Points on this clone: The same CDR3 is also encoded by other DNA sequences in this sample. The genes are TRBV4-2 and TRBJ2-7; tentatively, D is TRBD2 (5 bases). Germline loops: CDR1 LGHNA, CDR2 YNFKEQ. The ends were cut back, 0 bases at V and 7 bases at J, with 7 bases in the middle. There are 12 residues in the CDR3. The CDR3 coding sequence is TGTGCCAGCAGCCAAGATCGGGATGAGCAGTACTTC. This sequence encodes CASSQDRDEQYF.

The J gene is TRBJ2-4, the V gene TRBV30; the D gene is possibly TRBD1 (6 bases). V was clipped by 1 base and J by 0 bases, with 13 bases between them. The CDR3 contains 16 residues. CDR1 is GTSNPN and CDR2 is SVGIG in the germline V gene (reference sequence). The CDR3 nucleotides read TGTGCCTGGAGTGCGAAGGGGGAGCTAGCCAAAAACATTCAGTACTTC. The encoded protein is CAWSAKGELAKNIQYF.

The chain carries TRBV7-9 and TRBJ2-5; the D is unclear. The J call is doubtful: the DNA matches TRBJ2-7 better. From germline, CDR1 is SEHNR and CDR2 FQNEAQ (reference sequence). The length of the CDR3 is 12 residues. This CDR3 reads CASSFPLYEQYF. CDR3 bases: TGTGCCAGCAGCTTTCCCCTCTACGAGCAGTACTTC.

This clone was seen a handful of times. The CDR3 region is CATHKGSLNTEAFF. The CDR3 DNA is TGTGCCACCCATAAAGGGAGCTTGAACACTGAAGCTTTCTTT. The V and J genes are TRBV10-3 and TRBJ1-1; D gene uncertain. Germline-derived CDR1 and CDR2 are ENHRY and SYGVKD. Trimming stripped 10 bases from V and 0 bases from J, with 15 bases between. The CDR3 is made up of 14 amino acids.

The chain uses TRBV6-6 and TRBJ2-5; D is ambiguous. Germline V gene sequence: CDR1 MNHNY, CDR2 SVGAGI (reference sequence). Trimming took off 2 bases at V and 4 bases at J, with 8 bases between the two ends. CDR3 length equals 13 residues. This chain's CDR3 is CASSYGHRETQYF. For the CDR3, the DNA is TGTGCCAGCAGTTACGGCCACAGAGAGACCCAGTACTTC.

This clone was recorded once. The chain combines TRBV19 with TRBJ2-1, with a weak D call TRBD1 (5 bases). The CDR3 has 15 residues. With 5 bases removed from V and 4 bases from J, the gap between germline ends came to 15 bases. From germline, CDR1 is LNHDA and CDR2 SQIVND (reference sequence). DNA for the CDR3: TGTGCCAGTAGTGTGGGGCTAACAGGTTACAATGAGCAGTTCTTC. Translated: CASSVGLTGYNEQFF.

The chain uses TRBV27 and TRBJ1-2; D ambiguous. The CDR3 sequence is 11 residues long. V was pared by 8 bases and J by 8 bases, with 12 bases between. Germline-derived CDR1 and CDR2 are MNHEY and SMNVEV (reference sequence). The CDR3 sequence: CASLGIEGYTF. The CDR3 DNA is TGTGCCAGCCTAGGAATCGAGGGCTACACCTTC.